This TCR beta chain derives from a study of beta chain features in type 1 diabetes. Study-wide background: Investigators examined some 100,000,000 sorted cells across all samples. Notes on the study in general: There was a moderate but significant shortening of TCRB CDR3s in all four CD4+ subsets of Type 1 diabetes patients. Still unanswered here is whether HLA type influences TCRB rearrangement. The similarity of naive, central memory and Treg TCRB repertoires appeared greater among patients than among healthy donors.

The investigators reverse transcribed all of the isolated RNA, so they sequenced expressed TCRB transcripts. Sequenced by immunoSEQ multiplex PCR; TCRdb stores in-frame clones only, minus some. This sample yields 150,000 to 200,000 clones, of which around 9.7% are seen a single time; approximately 0.7% belongs to the top ten. For this clone: Its matching antigen is unknown.

CDR1 LGHNA and CDR2 YSLEER come from the germline V gene. The germline V and J ends were trimmed by 4 bases and 7 bases, with 20 bases remaining between them. There are 15 residues in the CDR3. Sequenced input: central memory CD4+ T cells from blood. The chain uses TRBV4-3 and TRBJ2-7, with D maybe TRBD2 (6 bases). The sequence was obtained from a woman aged 30 to 39 with type 1 diabetes. CDR3 protein: CASSPKARGGEEQYF. Written as DNA, the CDR3 is TGCGCCAGCAGCCCGAAGGCGCGGGGAGGAGAAGAGCAGTACTTC.